The source of this T cell receptor (beta chain) is a study of blood T cell repertoires in COVID-19. Study context: Two negative PCRs, clearance, or symptom resolution characterized the recovered Cohort 3 donors.

As regards this clone: At the DNA level, this CDR3 is encoded by other sequences in the same sample as well.

Participant ages covered roughly 18 to 89 years across 25 or so US areas. Membership in each cohort depended on participant-reported clinical history. The assay was immunoSEQ multiplex PCR, and TCRdb's table has in-frame clones only and misses some. Here the sample spans 350,000 to 400,000 clones, around 87% being singletons. Germline V lookup: CDR1 MNHEY, CDR2 SVGAGI. There are 14 residues in the CDR3. Trimming at V came to 6 bases and at J to 2 bases, leaving 6 bases not matched to a gene. The sample consisted of PBMCs or T cells enriched from blood (not recorded which). The chain uses TRBV6-5 and TRBJ2-7; TRBD1 aligns across 8 bases. The sequence came from a man aged 35 to 55 in a cohort exposed to, infected with or recovered from COVID-19 (not recorded which). As DNA, the CDR3 is TGTGCCAGCAGGAACCCGGGACAGGCCTACGAGCAGTACTTC. Protein product: CASRNPGQAYEQYF.